This TCR beta chain was recorded in a study of T cell responses to AZD1222 COVID-19 vaccine. General study findings and limits: In a largely white British group with more females than males, clonal diversity was possibly underestimated. Spike-specific TCR breadth and depth were elevated following two AZD1222 doses. After the peak T cell response, and only then, were repertoires sampled.

On this clone: No antigen is known for it.

Sequenced by immunoSEQ multiplex PCR; TCRdb stores in-frame clones only, minus some. The sample has some 130,000 clones; 85% to 90% are singletons. The CDR3 has 15 amino acids. The ends lost 3 bases at V and 4 bases at J; junction bases unmatched: 9. Germline CDR1 reads SGHRS; CDR2 reads YFSETQ. This chain joins TRBV5-1 and TRBJ1-1, with 7 bases lining up with TRBD1. The clonotype originates from an adult in good health. The source was peripheral blood, collected on day 0 of AZD1222 vaccination. Here the CDR3 reads CASSWITGAVTEAFF. In nucleotides, the CDR3 is TGCGCCAGCAGCTGGATCACAGGGGCGGTCACTGAAGCTTTCTTT.